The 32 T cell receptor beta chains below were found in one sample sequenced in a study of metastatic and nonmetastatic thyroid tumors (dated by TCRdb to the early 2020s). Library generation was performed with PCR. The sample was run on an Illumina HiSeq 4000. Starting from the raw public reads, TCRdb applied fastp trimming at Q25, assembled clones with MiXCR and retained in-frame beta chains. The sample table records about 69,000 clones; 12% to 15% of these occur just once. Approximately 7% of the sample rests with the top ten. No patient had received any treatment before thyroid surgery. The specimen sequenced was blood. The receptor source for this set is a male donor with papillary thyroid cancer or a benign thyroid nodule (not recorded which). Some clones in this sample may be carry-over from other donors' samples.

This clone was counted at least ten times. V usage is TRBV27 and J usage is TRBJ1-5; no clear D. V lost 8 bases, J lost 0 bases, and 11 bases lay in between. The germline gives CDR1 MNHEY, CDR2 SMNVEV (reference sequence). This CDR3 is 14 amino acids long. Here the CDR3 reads CASGRGPSNQPQHF. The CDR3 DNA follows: TGTGCCAGCGGGCGGGGTCCTAGCAATCAGCCCCAGCATTTT.

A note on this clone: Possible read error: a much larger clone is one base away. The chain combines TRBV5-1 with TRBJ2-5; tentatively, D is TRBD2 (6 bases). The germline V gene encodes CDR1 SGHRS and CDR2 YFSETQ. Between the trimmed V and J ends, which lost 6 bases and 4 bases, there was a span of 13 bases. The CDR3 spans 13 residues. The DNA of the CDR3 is TGCGCCAGCATCGGGACTTCCCCAGAGACCCAGTACTTC. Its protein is CASIGTSPETQYF.

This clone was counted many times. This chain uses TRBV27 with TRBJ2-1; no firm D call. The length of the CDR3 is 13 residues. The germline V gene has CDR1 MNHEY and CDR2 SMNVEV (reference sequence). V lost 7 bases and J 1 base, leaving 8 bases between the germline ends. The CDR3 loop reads CASTGTSYNEQFF. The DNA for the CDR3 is TGTGCCAGCACAGGAACTTCCTACAATGAGCAGTTCTTC.

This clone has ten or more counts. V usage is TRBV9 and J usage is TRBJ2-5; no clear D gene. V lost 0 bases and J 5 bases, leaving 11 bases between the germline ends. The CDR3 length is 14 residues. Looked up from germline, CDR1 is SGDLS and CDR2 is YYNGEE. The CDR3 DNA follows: TGTGCCAGCAGCGTAGAGGCCCCGGGCGAGACCCAGTACTTC. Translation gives CASSVEAPGETQYF.

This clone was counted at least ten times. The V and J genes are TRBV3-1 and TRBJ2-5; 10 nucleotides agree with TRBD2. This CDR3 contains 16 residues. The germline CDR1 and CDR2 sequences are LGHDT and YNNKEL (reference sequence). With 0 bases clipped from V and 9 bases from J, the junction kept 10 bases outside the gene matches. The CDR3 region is CASSQEGLAGEWAQYF. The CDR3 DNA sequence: TGTGCCAGCAGCCAAGAGGGGCTAGCGGGGGAATGGGCCCAGTACTTC.

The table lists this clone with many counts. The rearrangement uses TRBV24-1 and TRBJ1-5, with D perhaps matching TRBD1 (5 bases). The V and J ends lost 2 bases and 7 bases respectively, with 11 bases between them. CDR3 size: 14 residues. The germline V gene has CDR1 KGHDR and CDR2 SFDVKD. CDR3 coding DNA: TGTGCCACCAGTGATTGGACATACAGCCAGCCCCAGCATTTT. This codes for CATSDWTYSQPQHF.

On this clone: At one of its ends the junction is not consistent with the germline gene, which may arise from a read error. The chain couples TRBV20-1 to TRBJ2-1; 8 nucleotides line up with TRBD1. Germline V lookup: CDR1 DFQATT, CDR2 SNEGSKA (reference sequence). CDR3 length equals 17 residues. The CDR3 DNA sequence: TGTAGTGCTAGGTTGTGCAGGGGGCTAATTTGGGACAATGAGCAGTTCTTC. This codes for CSARLCRGLIWDNEQFF.

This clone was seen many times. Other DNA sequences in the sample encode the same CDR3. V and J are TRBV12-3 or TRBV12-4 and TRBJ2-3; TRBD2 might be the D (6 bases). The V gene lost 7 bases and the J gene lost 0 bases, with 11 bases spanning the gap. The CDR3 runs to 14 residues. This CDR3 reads CASTPGGSTDTQYF. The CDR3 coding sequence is TGTGCCAGCACCCCCGGAGGGAGCACAGATACGCAGTATTTT.

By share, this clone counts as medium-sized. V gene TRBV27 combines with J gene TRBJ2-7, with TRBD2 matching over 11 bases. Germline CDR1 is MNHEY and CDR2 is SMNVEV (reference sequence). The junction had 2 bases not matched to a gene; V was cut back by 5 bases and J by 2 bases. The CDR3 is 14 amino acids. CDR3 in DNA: TGTGCCAGCAGTGCTAGCGGGAGGACCTACGAGCAGTACTTC. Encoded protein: CASSASGRTYEQYF.

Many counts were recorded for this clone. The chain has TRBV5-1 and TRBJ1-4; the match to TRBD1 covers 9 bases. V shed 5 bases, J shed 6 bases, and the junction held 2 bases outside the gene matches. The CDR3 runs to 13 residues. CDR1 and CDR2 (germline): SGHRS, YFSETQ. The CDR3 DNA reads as TGCGCCAGCAGGACAGGGGGGGATGAAAAACTGTTTTTT. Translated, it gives CASRTGGDEKLFF.

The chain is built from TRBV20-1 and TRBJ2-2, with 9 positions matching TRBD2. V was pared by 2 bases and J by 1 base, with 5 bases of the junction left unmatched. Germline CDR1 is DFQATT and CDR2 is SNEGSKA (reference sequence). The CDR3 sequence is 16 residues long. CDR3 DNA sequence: TGCAGTGCTAGACCTCCGACTAGCGGGAACACCGGGGAGCTGTTTTTT. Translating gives CSARPPTSGNTGELFF.

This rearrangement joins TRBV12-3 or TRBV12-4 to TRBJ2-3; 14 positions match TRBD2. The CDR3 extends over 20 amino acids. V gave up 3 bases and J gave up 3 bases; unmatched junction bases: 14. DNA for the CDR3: TGTGCCAGCAGTTTCGGACTAGCGGGAGGTCCGACGACGTCAACAGATACGCAGTATTTT. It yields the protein CASSFGLAGGPTTSTDTQYF.

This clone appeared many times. The CDR3 is CASSFEGLTYEQYF. The CDR3 region has the DNA TGTGCCAGCAGTTTTGAGGGCTTAACCTACGAGCAGTACTTC. The rearrangement uses TRBV28 and TRBJ2-7; D might be TRBD2 (5 bases). Trimming removed 3 bases at V and 2 bases at J, with 11 bases between. The CDR3 totals 14 residues. CDR1 is MDHEN, CDR2 SYDVKM, per germline.

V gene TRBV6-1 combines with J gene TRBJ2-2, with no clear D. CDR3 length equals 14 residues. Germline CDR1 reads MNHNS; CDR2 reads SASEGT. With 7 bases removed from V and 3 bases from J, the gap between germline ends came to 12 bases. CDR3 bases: TGTGCCAGCATACCCCTGGGATACACCGGGGAGCTGTTTTTT. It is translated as CASIPLGYTGELFF.

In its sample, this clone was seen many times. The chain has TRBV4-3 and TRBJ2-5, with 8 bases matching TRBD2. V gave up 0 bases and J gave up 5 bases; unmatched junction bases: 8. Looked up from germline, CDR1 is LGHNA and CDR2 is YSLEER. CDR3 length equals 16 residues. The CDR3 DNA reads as TGCGCCAGCAGCCAAGATCTGGGGACTAGAGGCGAGACCCAGTACTTC. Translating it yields CASSQDLGTRGETQYF.

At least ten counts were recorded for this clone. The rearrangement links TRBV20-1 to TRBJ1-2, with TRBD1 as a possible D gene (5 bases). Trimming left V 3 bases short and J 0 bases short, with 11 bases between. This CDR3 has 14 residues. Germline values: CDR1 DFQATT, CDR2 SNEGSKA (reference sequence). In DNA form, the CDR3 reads TGCAGTGCTAGTCAGGGCCCGGCTAACTATGGCTACACCTTC. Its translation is CSASQGPANYGYTF.

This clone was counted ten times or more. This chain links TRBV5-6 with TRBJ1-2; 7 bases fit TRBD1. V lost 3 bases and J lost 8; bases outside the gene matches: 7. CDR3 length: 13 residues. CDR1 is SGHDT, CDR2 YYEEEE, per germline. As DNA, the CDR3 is TGTGCCAGCAGCTCGACAGGGACCAGGGGCTACACCTTC. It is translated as CASSSTGTRGYTF.

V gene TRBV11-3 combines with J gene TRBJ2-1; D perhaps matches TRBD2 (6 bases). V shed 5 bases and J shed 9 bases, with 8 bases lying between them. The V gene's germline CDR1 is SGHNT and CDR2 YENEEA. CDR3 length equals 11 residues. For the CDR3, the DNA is TGTGCCAGCAGCCGCGGGGTTGAGCAGTTCTTC. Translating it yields CASSRGVEQFF.

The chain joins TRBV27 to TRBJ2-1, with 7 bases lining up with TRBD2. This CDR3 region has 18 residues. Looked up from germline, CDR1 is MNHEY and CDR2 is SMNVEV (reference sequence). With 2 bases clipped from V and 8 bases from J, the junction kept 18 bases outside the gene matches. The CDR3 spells CASSLMRLGGLSVDEQFF. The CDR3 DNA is TGTGCCAGCAGTTTAATGAGGTTGGGGGGACTATCTGTTGATGAGCAGTTCTTC.

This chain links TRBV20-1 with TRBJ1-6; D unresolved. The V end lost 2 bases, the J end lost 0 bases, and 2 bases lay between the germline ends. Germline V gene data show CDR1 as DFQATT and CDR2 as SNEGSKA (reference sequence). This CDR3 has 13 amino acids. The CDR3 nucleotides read TGCAGTGCTAGACACTCCTATAATTCACCCCTCCACTTT. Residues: CSARHSYNSPLHF.

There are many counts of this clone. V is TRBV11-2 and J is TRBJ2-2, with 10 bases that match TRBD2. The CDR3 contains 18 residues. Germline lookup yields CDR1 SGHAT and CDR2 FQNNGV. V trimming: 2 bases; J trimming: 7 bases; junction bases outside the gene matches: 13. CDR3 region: CASSLHPGLAGEGGELFF. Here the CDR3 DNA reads TGTGCCAGCAGCTTACATCCAGGGCTAGCGGGAGAGGGCGGGGAGCTGTTTTTT.

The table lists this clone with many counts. The CDR3 DNA sequence: TGTGCCACCAGTGACAGGACAGGGGGCTGGGAGCCCCAGCATTTT. This sequence encodes CATSDRTGGWEPQHF. The J gene is TRBJ1-5, the V gene TRBV24-1; 11 nucleotides align to TRBD1. V shed 4 bases and J 8 bases; nucleotides not matched to a gene: 6. Germline V CDR1 and CDR2: KGHDR, SFDVKD. The CDR3 is 15 residues long.

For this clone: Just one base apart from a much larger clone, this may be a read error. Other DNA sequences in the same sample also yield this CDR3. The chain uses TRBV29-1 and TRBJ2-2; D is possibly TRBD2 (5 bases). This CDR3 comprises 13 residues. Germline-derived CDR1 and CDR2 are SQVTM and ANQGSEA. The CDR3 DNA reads TGCAGCGTTCGAATCTGGGAGTCCGGCGAGCTGTTTTTT. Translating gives CSVRIWESGELFF.

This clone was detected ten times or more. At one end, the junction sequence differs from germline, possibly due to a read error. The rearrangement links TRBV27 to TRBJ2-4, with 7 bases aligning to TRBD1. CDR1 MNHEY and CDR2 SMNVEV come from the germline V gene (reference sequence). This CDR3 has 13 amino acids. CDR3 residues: CASSDRAINIQYF. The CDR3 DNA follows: TGTGCCAGCAGTGACAGGGCCATAAACATTCAGTACTTC.

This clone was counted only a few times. The CDR3 DNA reads TGTGCCAGCAGTCCGGGGACAGCCTACGAGCAGTACTTC. It encodes CASSPGTAYEQYF. The chain couples TRBV12-3 or TRBV12-4 to TRBJ2-7, with 7 bases that match TRBD1. The V and J ends lost 5 bases and 2 bases, in that order; junction bases with no gene match: 3. The CDR3 is made up of 13 amino acids.

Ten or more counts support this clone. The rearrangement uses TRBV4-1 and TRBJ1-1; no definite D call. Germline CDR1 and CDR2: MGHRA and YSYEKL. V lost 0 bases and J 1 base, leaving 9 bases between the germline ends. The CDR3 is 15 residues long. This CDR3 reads CASSQEWQTNTEAFF. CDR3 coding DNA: TGCGCCAGCAGCCAAGAGTGGCAGACGAACACTGAAGCTTTCTTT.

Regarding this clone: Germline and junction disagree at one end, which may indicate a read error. The CDR3 spells CASSSAGGIQPQNF. The CDR3 coding sequence is TGTGCCAGCAGTTCCGCAGGGGGCATTCAGCCCCAGAATTTT. The chain is built from TRBV6-2 or TRBV6-3 and TRBJ1-5, with 8 positions matching TRBD1. The CDR3 runs to 14 residues. CDR1 MNHEY and CDR2 SVGEGT come from the germline V gene.

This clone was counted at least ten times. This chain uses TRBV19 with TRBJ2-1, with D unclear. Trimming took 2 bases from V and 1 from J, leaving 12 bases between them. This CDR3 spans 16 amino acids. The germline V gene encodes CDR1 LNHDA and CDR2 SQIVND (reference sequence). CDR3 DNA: TGTGCCAGTAGTATAACCCGGACCGCATCCTACAATGAGCAGTTCTTC. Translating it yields CASSITRTASYNEQFF.

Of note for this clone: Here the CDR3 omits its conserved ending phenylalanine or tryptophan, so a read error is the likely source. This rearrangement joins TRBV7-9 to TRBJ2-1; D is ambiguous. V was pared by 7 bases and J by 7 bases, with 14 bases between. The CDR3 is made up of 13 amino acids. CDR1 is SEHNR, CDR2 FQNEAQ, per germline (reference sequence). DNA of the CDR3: TGTGCCAGCATCTTCGGCGTTTTGAATGAGCAGTTCCTC. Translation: CASIFGVLNEQFL.

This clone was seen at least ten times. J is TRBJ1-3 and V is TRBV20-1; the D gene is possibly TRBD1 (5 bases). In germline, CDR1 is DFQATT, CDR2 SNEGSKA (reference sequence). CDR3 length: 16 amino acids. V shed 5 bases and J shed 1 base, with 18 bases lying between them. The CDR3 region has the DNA TGCAGTGCTCCCCCCCGGGGCAGTTTATCTGGAAACACCATATATTTT. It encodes CSAPPRGSLSGNTIYF.

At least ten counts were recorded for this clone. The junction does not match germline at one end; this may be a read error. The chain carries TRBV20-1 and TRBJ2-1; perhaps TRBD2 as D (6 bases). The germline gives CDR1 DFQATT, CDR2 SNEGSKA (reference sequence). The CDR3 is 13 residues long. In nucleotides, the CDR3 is TGCAGTGCCGTGGGACCGGACTACAATGAGCAGCTCTTC. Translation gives CSAVGPDYNEQLF.

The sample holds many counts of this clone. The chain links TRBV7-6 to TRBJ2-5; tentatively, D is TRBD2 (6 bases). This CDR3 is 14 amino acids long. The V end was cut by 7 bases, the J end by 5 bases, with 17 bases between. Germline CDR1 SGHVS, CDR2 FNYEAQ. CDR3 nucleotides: TGTGCCAGCACCCGAGATGGGGGGTTCGAGACCCAGTACTTC. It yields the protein CASTRDGGFETQYF.